This T cell receptor (beta chain) was retrieved from a study of Graves' ophthalmopathy and Graves' hyperthyroidism. Where ophthalmopathy was present, donors had moderate-to-severe activity, CAS ≥3, NOSPECS ≥4 and duration under 3 months. Amplification of TCR beta CDR3 regions used RNA transcripts. First-round RT-PCR with HTBI primers preceded a second-round multiplex PCR. Each CDR3 protein gets one entry after TCRdb re-called the multiplex PCR reads with MiXCR. This table holds about 660,000 distinct CDR3 sequences, over 40% found once. This CDR3 has 16 residues. With 0 bases removed from V and 2 bases from J, the gap between germline ends came to 11 bases. Germline CDR1 and CDR2: ENHRY and SYGVKD.

The chain couples TRBV10-3 to TRBJ1-3, with D unclear. The clonotype comes from an adult man with Graves' ophthalmopathy. The material sequenced was peripheral blood. CDR3 region: CAISESTGSAGNTIYF. As DNA, the CDR3 is TGTGCCATCAGTGAGTCGACGGGGAGTGCTGGAAACACCATATATTTT.